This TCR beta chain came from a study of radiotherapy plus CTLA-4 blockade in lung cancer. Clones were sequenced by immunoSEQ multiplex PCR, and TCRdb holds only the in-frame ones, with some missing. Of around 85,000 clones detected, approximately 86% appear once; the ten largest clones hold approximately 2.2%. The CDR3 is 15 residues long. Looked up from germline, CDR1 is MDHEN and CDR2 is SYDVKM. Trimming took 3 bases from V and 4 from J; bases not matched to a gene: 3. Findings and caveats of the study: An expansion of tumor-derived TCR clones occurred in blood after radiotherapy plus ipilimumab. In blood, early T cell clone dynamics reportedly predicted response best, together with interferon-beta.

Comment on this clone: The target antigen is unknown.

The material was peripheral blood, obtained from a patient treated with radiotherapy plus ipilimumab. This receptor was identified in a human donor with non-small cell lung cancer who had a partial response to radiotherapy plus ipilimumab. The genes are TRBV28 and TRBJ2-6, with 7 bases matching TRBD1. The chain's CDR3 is CASSLGQSGANVLTF. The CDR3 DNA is TGTGCCAGCAGTTTGGGACAGTCGGGGGCCAACGTCCTGACTTTC.